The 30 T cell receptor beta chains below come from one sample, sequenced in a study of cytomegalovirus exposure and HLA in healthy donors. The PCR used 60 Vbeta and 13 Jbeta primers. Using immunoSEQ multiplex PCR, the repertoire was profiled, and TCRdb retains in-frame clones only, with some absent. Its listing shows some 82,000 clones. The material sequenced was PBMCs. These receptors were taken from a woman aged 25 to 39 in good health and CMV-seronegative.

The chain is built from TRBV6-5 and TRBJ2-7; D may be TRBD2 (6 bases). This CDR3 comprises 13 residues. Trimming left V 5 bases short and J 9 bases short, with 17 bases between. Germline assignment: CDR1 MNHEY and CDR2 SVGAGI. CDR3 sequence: CASSAGIGSGQYF. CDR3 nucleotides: TGTGCCAGCAGTGCGGGGATCGGCTCTGGGCAGTACTTC.

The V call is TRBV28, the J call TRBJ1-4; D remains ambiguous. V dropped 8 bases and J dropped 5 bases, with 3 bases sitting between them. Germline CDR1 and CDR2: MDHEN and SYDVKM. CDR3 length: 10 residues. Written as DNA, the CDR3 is TGTGCCAGCTCAAATGAAAAACTGTTTTTT. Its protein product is CASSNEKLFF.

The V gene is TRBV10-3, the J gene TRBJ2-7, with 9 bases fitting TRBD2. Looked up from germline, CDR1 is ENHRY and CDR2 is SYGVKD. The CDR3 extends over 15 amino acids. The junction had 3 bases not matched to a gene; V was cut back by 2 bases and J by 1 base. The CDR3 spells CAISEALAGSYEQYF. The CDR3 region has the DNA TGTGCCATCAGTGAGGCCCTAGCGGGGTCCTACGAGCAGTACTTC.

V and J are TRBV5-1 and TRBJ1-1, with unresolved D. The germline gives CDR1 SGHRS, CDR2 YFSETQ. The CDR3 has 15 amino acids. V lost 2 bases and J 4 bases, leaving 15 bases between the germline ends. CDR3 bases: TGCGCCAGCAGCTTAGTGTCCGGTAGTGGCACTGAAGCTTTCTTT. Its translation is CASSLVSGSGTEAFF. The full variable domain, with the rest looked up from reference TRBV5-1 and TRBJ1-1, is KAGVTQTPRYLIKTRGQQVTLSCSPISGHRSVSWYQQTPGQGLQFLFEYFSETQRNKGNFPGRFSGRQFSNSRSEMNVSTLELGDSALYLCASSLVSGSGTEAFFGQGTRLTVV.

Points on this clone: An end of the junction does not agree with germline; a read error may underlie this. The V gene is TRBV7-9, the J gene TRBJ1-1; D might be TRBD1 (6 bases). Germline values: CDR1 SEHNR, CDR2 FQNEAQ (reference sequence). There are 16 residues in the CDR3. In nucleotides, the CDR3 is TGTGCCAGCAGCCTAGCCCTTGGACAGCCGAACACTGAAGCTTTCTTT. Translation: CASSLALGQPNTEAFF.

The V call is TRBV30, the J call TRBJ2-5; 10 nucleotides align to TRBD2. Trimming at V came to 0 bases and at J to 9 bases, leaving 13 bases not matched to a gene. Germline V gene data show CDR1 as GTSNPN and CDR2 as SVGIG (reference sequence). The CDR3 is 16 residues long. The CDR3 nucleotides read TGTGCCTGGAGTGTAACTAGCGGGAAGGTGGGGGGGGCCCAGTACTTC. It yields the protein CAWSVTSGKVGGAQYF.

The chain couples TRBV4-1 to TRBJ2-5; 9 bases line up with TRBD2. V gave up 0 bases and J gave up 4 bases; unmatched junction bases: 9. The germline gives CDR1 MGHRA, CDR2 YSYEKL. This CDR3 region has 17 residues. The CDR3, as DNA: TGCGCCAGCAGCCAAGAAGGGGCTAGCGGGATAGGAGAGACCCAGTACTTC. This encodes CASSQEGASGIGETQYF.

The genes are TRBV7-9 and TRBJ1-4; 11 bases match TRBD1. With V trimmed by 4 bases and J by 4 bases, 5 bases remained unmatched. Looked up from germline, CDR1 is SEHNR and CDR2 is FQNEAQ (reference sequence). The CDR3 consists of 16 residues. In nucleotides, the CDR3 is TGTGCCAGCAGCTCAGGACAGGGGGCGTATAATGAAAAACTGTTTTTT. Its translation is CASSSGQGAYNEKLFF.

The CDR3 region has the DNA TGTGCCAGCAGCCCACAGGCCCTCCCAAACTATGGCTACACCTTC. It codes for CASSPQALPNYGYTF. The genes are TRBV2 and TRBJ1-2, with D perhaps TRBD1 (5 bases). The CDR3 extends over 15 amino acids. Germline lookup yields CDR1 SNHLY and CDR2 FYNNEI. Trimming removed 6 bases from V and 2 bases from J, with 16 bases in between.

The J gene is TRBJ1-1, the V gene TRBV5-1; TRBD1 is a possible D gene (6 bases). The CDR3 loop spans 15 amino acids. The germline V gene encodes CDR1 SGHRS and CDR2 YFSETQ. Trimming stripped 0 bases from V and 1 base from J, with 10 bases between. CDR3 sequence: CASSLDGQKNTEAFF. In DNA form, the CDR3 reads TGCGCCAGCAGCTTGGACGGACAGAAGAACACTGAAGCTTTCTTT. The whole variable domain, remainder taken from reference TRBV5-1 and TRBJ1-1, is KAGVTQTPRYLIKTRGQQVTLSCSPISGHRSVSWYQQTPGQGLQFLFEYFSETQRNKGNFPGRFSGRQFSNSRSEMNVSTLELGDSALYLCASSLDGQKNTEAFFGQGTRLTVV.

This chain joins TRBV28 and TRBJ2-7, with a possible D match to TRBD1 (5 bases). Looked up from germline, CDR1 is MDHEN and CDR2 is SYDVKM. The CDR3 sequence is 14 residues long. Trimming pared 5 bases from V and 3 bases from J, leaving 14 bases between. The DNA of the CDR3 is TGTGCCAGCAGTCCCCTCCAGGGTAGCTACGAGCAGTACTTC. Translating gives CASSPLQGSYEQYF.

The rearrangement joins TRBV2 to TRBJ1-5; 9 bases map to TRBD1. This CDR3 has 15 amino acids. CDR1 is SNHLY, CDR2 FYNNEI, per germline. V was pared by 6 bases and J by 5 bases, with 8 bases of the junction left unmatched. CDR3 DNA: TGTGCCAGCAGGTTCGGACAGGGGCCATATCAGCCCCAGCATTTT. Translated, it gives CASRFGQGPYQPQHF.

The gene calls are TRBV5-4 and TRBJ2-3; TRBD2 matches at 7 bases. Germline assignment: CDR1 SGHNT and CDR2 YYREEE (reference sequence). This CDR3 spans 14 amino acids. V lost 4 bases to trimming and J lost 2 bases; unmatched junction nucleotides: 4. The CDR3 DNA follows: TGTGCCAGCAGCCGCGGGGGTGTCACAGATACGCAGTATTTT. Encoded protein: CASSRGGVTDTQYF.

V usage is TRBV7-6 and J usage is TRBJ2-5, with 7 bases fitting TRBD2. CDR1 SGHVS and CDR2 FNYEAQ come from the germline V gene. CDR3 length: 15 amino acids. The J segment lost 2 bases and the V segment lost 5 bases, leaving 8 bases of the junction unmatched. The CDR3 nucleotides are TGTGCCAGCAGCCCAACTCTAGCGGAACAAGAGACCCAGTACTTC. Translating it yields CASSPTLAEQETQYF.

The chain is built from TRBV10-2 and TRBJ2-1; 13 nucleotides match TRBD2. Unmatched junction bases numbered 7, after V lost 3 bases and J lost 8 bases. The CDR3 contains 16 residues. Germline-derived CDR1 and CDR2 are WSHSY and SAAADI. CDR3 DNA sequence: TGCGCCAGCAGTGACTGGACTAGCGGGAGTAAAGATGAGCAGTTCTTC. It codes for CASSDWTSGSKDEQFF.

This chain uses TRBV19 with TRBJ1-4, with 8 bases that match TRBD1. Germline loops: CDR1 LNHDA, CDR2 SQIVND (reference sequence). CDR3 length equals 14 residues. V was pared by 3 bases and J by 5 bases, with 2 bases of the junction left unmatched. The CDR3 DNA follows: TGTGCCAGTAGTATTAGGACAGGGAATGAAAAACTGTTTTTT. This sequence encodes CASSIRTGNEKLFF.

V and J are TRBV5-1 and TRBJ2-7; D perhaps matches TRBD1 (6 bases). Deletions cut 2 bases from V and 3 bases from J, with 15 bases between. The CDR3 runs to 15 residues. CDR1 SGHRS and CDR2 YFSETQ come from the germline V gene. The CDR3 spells CASSLNQGTNYEQYF. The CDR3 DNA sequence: TGCGCCAGCAGCTTAAACCAGGGGACCAACTACGAGCAGTACTTC.

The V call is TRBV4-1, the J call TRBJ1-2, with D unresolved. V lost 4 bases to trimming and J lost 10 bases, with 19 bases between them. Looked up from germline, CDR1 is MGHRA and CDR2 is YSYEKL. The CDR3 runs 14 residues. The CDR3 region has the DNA TGCGCCAGCAGCCCCACTTTCCAGGTACTAGACTACACCTTC. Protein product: CASSPTFQVLDYTF.

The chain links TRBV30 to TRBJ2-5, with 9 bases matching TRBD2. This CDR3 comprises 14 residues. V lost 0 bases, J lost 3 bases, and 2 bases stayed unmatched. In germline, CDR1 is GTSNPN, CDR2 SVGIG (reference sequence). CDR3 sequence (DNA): TGTGCCTGGAGTGTGATAGCGGGGGAAGAGACCCAGTACTTC. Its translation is CAWSVIAGEETQYF.

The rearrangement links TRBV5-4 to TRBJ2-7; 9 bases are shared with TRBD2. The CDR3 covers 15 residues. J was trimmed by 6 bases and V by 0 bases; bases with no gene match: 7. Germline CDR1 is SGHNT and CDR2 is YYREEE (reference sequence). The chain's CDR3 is CASSLGEREVGEQYF. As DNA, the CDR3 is TGTGCCAGCAGCTTGGGAGAGCGGGAGGTCGGCGAGCAGTACTTC.

Here the CDR3 reads CASSPRQHDSYNEQFF. The CDR3 bases are TGTGCCAGCAGCCCGAGACAGCATGACTCCTACAATGAGCAGTTCTTC. V usage is TRBV7-9 and J usage is TRBJ2-1; D may be TRBD1 (5 bases). The CDR3 is 16 residues long. CDR1 and CDR2 (germline): SEHNR, FQNEAQ (reference sequence). V was cut by 5 bases and J by 0 bases, with 14 bases left in between.

In DNA form, the CDR3 reads TGCGCCAGCAGCTTGACAGCTCCGGGACTAGGCTCCTACGAGCAGTACTTC. As protein: CASSLTAPGLGSYEQYF. The chain recombines TRBV5-1 with TRBJ2-7; 8 nucleotides line up with TRBD2. Per the germline V gene, CDR1 is SGHRS and CDR2 is YFSETQ. There are 17 residues in the CDR3. V trimming: 1 base; J trimming: 0 bases; junction bases outside the gene matches: 9.

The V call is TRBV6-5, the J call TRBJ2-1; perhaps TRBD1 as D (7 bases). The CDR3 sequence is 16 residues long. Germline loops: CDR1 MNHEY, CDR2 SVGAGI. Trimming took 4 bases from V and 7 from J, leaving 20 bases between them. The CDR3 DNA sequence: TGTGCCAGCAGTTTTAGTTTGGAGGGGGCGGTGAATGAGCAGTTCTTC. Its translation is CASSFSLEGAVNEQFF.

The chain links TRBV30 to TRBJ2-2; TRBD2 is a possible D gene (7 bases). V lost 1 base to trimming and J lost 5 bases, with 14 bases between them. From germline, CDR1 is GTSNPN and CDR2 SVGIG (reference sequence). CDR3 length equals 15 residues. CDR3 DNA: TGTGCCTGGAGTGAGTGGGGGGGCTTAACCGGGGAGCTGTTTTTT. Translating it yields CAWSEWGGLTGELFF.

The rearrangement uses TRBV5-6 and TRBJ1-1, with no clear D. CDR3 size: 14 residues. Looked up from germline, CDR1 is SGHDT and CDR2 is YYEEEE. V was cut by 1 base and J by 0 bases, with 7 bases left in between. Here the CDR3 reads CASSLHGVNTEAFF. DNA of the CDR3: TGTGCCAGCAGCTTGCACGGTGTGAACACTGAAGCTTTCTTT.

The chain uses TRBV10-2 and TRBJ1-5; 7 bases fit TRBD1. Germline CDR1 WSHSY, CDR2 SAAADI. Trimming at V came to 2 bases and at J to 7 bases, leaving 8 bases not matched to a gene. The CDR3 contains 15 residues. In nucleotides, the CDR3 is TGCGCCAGCAGTGAGACAAGACAGGGTGGGCAGCCCCAGCATTTT. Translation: CASSETRQGGQPQHF.

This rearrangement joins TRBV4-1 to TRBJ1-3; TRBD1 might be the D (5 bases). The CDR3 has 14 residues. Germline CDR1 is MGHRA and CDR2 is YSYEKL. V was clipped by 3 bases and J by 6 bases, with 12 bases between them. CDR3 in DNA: TGCGCCAGCAGCCAGGGGCATCCCGAAAACACCATATATTTT. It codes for CASSQGHPENTIYF.

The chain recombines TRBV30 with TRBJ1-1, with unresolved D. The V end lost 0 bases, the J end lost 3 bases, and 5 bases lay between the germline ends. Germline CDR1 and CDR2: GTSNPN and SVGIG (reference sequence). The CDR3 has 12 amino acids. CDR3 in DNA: TGTGCCTGGAGTGTAACGGACACTGAAGCTTTCTTT. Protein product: CAWSVTDTEAFF.

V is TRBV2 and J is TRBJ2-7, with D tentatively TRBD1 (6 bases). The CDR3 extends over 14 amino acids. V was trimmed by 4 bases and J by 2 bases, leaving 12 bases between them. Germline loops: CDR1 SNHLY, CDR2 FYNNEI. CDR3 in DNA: TGTGCCAGCAGTGGCCGGGACATCCCCTACGAGCAGTACTTC. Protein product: CASSGRDIPYEQYF. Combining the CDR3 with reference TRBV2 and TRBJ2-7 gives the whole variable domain EPEVTQTPSHQVTQMGQEVILRCVPISNHLYFYWYRQILGQKVEFLVSFYNNEISEKSEIFDDQFSVERPDGSNFTLKIRSTKLEDSAMYFCASSGRDIPYEQYFGPGTRLTVT.

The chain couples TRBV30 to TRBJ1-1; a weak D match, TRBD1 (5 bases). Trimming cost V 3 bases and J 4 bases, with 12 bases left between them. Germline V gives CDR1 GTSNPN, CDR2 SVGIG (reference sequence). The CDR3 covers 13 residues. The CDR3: CAWRGLPGTEAFF. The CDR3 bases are TGTGCCTGGAGGGGGCTGCCGGGCACTGAAGCTTTCTTT.